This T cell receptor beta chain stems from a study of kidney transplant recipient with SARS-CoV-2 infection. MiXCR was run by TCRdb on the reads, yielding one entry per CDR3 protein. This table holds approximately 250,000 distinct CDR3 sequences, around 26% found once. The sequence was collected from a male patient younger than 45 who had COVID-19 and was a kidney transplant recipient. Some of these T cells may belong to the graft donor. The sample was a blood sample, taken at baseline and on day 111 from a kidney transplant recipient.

CDR3 in DNA: TGTGCCAGCCGTATACCAAAGCCTTACGGAAAGACCTATGGCTACACCTTC. Its protein is CASRIPKPYGKTYGYTF. This rearrangement joins TRBV6-9 to TRBJ1-2; no clear D. CDR1 is MNHGY and CDR2 is SVAAGI in the germline V gene. The V end lost 8 bases, the J end lost 4 bases, and 26 bases lay between the germline ends. This CDR3 spans 17 amino acids.